This entry concerns a single T cell receptor beta chain. This clonotype was found a few times. The target of this receptor is not known. No base quality values were provided; no much bigger clone lies one nucleotide off. The sample comes from a study of immune aging and cytomegalovirus after organ transplant (dated by TCRdb to 2020 to 2023). A note on the overall study: Every transplant recipient was given three-drug immunosuppression consisting of prednisone, tacrolimus, and mycophenolate. Results the study describes overall, beyond this receptor: Since the sequencing data did not include a CD57 measurement, a conservative gene-based definition of aging was used in its place. Post-transplant increases in aged-phenotype cells were observed regardless of clone size, following viremia and occurring earlier in large clones (days 200-264) than in small clones. Large clones contained a bigger proportion of TEMRA cells, and over time the seven largest clones (around 2,000 cells) picked up aged and TEMRA cells and lost TCM cells.

Libraries came from single-cell sequencing. The listed sequencing device is Illumina NovaSeq 6000. For cell capture and library preparation, the team used the BD Rhapsody Targeted mRNA and AbSeq Reagent Kit in a microwell format. The libraries included TCR, sample tags, AbSeq, and targeted mRNA drawn from the Human T-Cell Expression Panel together with custom TOX and TOX2 primers. Sequencing of the libraries was performed on an Illumina NovaSeq. As for the authors' bioinformatics: The analysis covered about 10,000 cells in total, of which 6,500 to 8,000 were CD8 T cells and a few thousand were CD8 T cells with an identifiable TCR CDR3. On the Seven Bridges Genomics platform, raw data were run through the BD Rhapsody Targeted Analysis Pipeline with V(D)J processing. SeqGeq 1.6.0 was used for quality control, Sample Tag demultiplexing with Lex-BDSMK, clone identification with VDJ Explorer, and Seurat clustering. Clones comprising <1% of CD8 T cells were considered non-expanded; clones comprising >2.5% of the sample were considered clonal expansions. TCRdb cleaned the public reads at Q25 with fastp, built clones with MiXCR and kept in-frame beta chains. Under each unique CDR3 protein, matching rows form one entry showing the most common genes and DNA. The authors' filters were not applied to this entry. The sample table lists approximately 22,000 distinct CDR3 sequences, 35% to 40% of them with a count of one. The biggest ten clones account for about 25% of the sample.

The CDR3 has 14 amino acids, counting the end cysteine and phenylalanine. CDR3 DNA only is kept here, 42 bases in frame from base 1. Ends trimmed: V by 7 bases, J by 7 bases; bases unmatched to a gene: 9. CDR1 MNHEY and CDR2 SVGEGT were looked up in the germline V gene. The time point tag for this specimen amounts to: five sample-tagged time points from pre-transplant (day -1) to day 368 post-transplant, pooled. After thawing, PBMC were stimulated with a CMV IE-1 overlapping peptide library for under 15 hours, with no transport inhibitors added. Thawed cells were rested overnight and then stimulated in R10 medium with CD28/CD49d costimulation. The IE-1 peptide library was made up of 15-amino-acid peptides, each overlapping by 11 amino acids. Samples from each time point were barcoded using BD Single-Cell Multiplexing Kit Sample Tags, then pooled and stained with oligo-conjugated anti-CD45RA and sorting antibodies. A BD FACSAria III was used to sort CMV-responsive CD8+CD137+ and CD4+CD154+ T cells at 4-way purity. Blood samples were drawn into EDTA vacutainers and processed by Ficoll gradient within 1-24 hours.

Specimen: CMV peptide-activated CD4+ and CD8+ T cells sorted from blood, collected at five time points, pooled. The cell subset or site label here, explained by the study, means: sorted CD8+CD137+ and CD4+CD154+ T cells after roughly 13 h CMV IE-1 peptide stimulation. This TCR came from a female donor who had a heart transplant and CMV viremia. The sequence links TRBV6-2 or TRBV6-3 to TRBJ2-5; TRBD2 agrees with 10 junctional bases. This receptor has the CDR3 CASTAAGGPVTQYF. The nucleotide sequence is given as TGTGCCAGCACCGCAGCGGGAGGGCCGGTGACCCAGTACTTC.